One sample yielded the 18 T cell receptor beta chains listed below, sequenced in a study of cytomegalovirus exposure and HLA in healthy donors (dated by TCRdb to between 2016 and 2019). The library was built by means of the immunoSEQ multiplex PCR assay. The multiplex PCR relied on a mix of 60 forward primers for TCR Vbeta segments and 13 reverse primers for TCR Jbeta segments. TCRdb limited this immuneACCESS table to in-frame rearrangements with V and J called. A share of clones is missing; checked studies link under half to unresolved V genes, and the rest is unexplained. The sample table holds around 180,000 clones, of which about 85% were seen once. The ten largest clonotypes hold roughly 1.4% of the sample. Sequencing was carried out using PBMCs. These receptor sequences come from a woman between 45 and 65 years old in good health and CMV-seronegative.

J is TRBJ1-6 and V is TRBV9; no reliable D call. Trimming shortened V by 0 bases and J by 10 bases, and 14 bases separated the two germline ends. Germline assignment: CDR1 SGDLS and CDR2 YYNGEE. CDR3 length equals 15 residues. CDR3 nucleotide sequence: TGTGCCAGCAGCGTAGCTACGAGCGATCTCTCACCCCTCCACTTT. It translates to CASSVATSDLSPLHF.

V and J are TRBV6-1 and TRBJ1-2; D possibly corresponds to TRBD1 (6 bases). V gave up 8 bases and J gave up 7 bases, with 14 bases separating them. This CDR3 comprises 12 residues. CDR1 is MNHNS and CDR2 is SASEGT in the germline V gene. The CDR3 DNA sequence: TGTGCCAGCGAAGGGGGAGAGGTTGGCTACACCTTC. Amino acids: CASEGGEVGYTF.

This chain joins TRBV5-1 and TRBJ2-7; D is unclear. V was pared by 0 bases and J by 0 bases, with 10 bases between. The CDR3 sequence is 15 residues long. Germline CDR1 is SGHRS and CDR2 is YFSETQ. CDR3 protein: CASSLGRLTSYEQYF. The CDR3, as DNA: TGCGCCAGCAGCTTGGGCAGGCTTACCTCCTACGAGCAGTACTTC.

The chain joins TRBV7-2 to TRBJ2-1, with 11 bases lining up with TRBD2. V was pared by 0 bases and J by 4 bases, with 5 bases of the junction left unmatched. The CDR3 runs 17 residues. Germline V gene data show CDR1 as SGHTA and CDR2 as FQGNSA. DNA of the CDR3: TGTGCCAGCAGCTTAGCGGTCCTAGCGGGGGGATACAATGAGCAGTTCTTC. Its translation: CASSLAVLAGGYNEQFF.

The gene calls are TRBV28 and TRBJ1-2; no clear D. The germline V and J ends were trimmed by 4 bases and 4 bases, with 10 bases remaining between them. The germline V gene encodes CDR1 MDHEN and CDR2 SYDVKM. The CDR3 contains 13 residues. CDR3 amino acids: CASSSQDSYGYTF. In DNA, the CDR3 is TGTGCCAGCAGTTCCCAGGATTCCTATGGCTACACCTTC.

This clone came up once. The chain uses TRBV19 and TRBJ1-2; TRBD1 matches 12 bases. The V gene end was trimmed by 5 bases and the J gene end by 7 bases; junction bases not matched to a gene: 8. The CDR3 runs 15 residues. Per the germline V gene, CDR1 is LNHDA and CDR2 is SQIVND (reference sequence). CDR3 region: CASSSWDRGHGGYTF. The CDR3, as DNA: TGTGCCAGTAGTTCTTGGGACAGGGGGCACGGTGGCTACACCTTC.

V is TRBV4-1 and J is TRBJ2-5; the D gene is possibly TRBD2 (6 bases). The CDR3 runs to 16 residues. Germline V gene lookup returns CDR1 MGHRA and CDR2 YSYEKL. V was shortened by 3 bases and J by 5 bases, with 19 bases between the two germline ends. CDR3 nucleotide sequence: TGCGCCAGCAGCCAGGCGGGAAGGACCCCCTATGAGACCCAGTACTTC. As protein: CASSQAGRTPYETQYF.

A few counts support this clone. The rearrangement uses TRBV7-2 and TRBJ2-3; perhaps TRBD2 as D (5 bases). The ends were cut back, 1 base at V and 0 bases at J, with 11 bases in the middle. CDR1 and CDR2 (germline): SGHTA, FQGNSA. The CDR3 totals 16 residues. CDR3: CASSLGSRVSTDTQYF. The CDR3 region has the DNA TGTGCCAGCAGCTTAGGGTCGAGGGTTAGCACAGATACGCAGTATTTT.

V and J are TRBV18 and TRBJ2-7; tentative D call: TRBD2 (5 bases). V lost 4 bases, J lost 5 bases, and 18 bases lay in between. This CDR3 has 15 amino acids. Germline CDR1 and CDR2: KGHSH and LQKENI. For the CDR3, the DNA is TGTGCCAGCTCACTTCTGGAGGCAGTAAGAGACGAGCAGTACTTC. It specifies CASSLLEAVRDEQYF.

V gene TRBV27 combines with J gene TRBJ2-4; 8 bases fit TRBD2. Germline V gene data show CDR1 as MNHEY and CDR2 as SMNVEV (reference sequence). V shed 5 bases, J shed 0 bases, and the junction held 6 bases outside the gene matches. This CDR3 spans 16 amino acids. In nucleotides, the CDR3 is TGTGCCAGCAGTCCCCTAGCGGGCCTAGCCAAAAACATTCAGTACTTC. Its protein product is CASSPLAGLAKNIQYF.

The count of this clone is one. CDR3: CASSLTGNTEAFF. CDR3 DNA: TGTGCCAGCAGCTTGACTGGAAACACTGAAGCTTTCTTT. This chain joins TRBV7-2 and TRBJ1-1; D remains ambiguous. The V gene lost 3 bases and the J gene lost 2 bases, with 7 bases spanning the gap. The CDR3 runs 13 residues. Germline V CDR1 and CDR2: SGHTA, FQGNSA.

The rearrangement uses TRBV13 and TRBJ1-1, with TRBD1 identical over 7 bases. The junction had 12 bases not matched to a gene; V was cut back by 6 bases and J by 5 bases. Germline V gives CDR1 PRHDT, CDR2 FYEKMQ (reference sequence). This CDR3 has 15 amino acids. For the CDR3, the DNA is TGTGCCAGCAGGCAAAGACAGGGTTCAGAAACTGAAGCTTTCTTT. Translated, it gives CASRQRQGSETEAFF.

As to this clone: Compared with germline, one end of the junction differs, possibly owing to a read error. CDR3 coding DNA: TGTGCTAGCAGCCCAACCCTAGGGGCTGGGAACGGGGAGCTGTTTTTT. Amino acid sequence: CASSPTLGAGNGELFF. V and J are TRBV7-7 and TRBJ2-2, with D possibly matching TRBD1 (5 bases). Per germline, CDR1 SSHAT and CDR2 FNYEAQ (reference sequence). The CDR3 sequence is 16 residues long.

V gene TRBV28 combines with J gene TRBJ2-7; 8 bases are shared with TRBD2. Germline V gene data show CDR1 as MDHEN and CDR2 as SYDVKM. J was trimmed by 1 base and V by 5 bases; bases with no gene match: 7. The CDR3 consists of 15 residues. CDR3 sequence (DNA): TGTGCCAGCAGTAGAGCGGGAGACCCGTCCTACGAGCAGTACTTC. Translation: CASSRAGDPSYEQYF.

This chain links TRBV13 with TRBJ2-1; D gene ambiguous. Germline-derived CDR1 and CDR2 are PRHDT and FYEKMQ (reference sequence). V lost 0 bases and J lost 4, with 7 bases in between. The CDR3 has 14 residues. CDR3 region: CASSLGTSYNEQFF. The CDR3 nucleotides are TGTGCCAGCAGCTTAGGGACATCGTACAATGAGCAGTTCTTC.

The genes are TRBV7-9 and TRBJ1-2; 9 nucleotides line up with TRBD1. The trim removed 3 bases at V and 3 bases at J, leaving 5 bases unmatched. The CDR3 runs to 15 residues. The germline gives CDR1 SEHNR, CDR2 FQNEAQ (reference sequence). The CDR3 DNA reads as TGTGCCAGCAGCTTGTCCGGGACAGGGCACTATGGCTACACCTTC. As protein: CASSLSGTGHYGYTF.

V and J are TRBV25-1 and TRBJ2-5; D perhaps matches TRBD1 (5 bases). This CDR3 contains 14 residues. Germline V lookup: CDR1 MGHDK, CDR2 SYGVNS. The ends were cut back, 2 bases at V and 2 bases at J, with 9 bases in the middle. CDR3 DNA sequence: TGTGCCAGCAGTGAACCAGGGTATCAAGAGACCCAGTACTTC. Amino acid sequence: CASSEPGYQETQYF. The full variable domain, its missing parts supplied by reference TRBV25-1 and TRBJ2-5, is EADIYQTPRYLVIGTGKKITLECSQTMGHDKMYWYQQDPGMELHLIHYSYGVNSTEKGDLSSESTVSRIRTEHFPLTLESARPSHTSQYLCASSEPGYQETQYFGPGTRLLVL.

The chain carries TRBV2 and TRBJ1-5; TRBD1 might be the D (5 bases). The CDR3 contains 15 residues. V lost 2 bases and J lost 4, with 12 bases in between. Looked up from germline, CDR1 is SNHLY and CDR2 is FYNNEI. This CDR3 reads CASSEPGTGNQPQHF. The CDR3 bases are TGTGCCAGCAGTGAACCCGGCACAGGTAATCAGCCCCAGCATTTT.